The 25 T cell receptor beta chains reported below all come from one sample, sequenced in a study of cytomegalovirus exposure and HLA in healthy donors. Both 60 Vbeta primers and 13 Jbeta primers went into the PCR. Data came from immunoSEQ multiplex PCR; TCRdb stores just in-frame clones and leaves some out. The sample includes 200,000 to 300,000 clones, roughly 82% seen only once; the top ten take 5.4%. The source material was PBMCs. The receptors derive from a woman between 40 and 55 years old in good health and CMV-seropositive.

CDR3 coding DNA: TGTGCCAGTAGTAAGAACCGGGACAGAAATGCTTCACCCCTCCACTTT. The encoded protein is CASSKNRDRNASPLHF. This rearrangement joins TRBV19 to TRBJ1-6; 7 bases line up with TRBD1. The CDR3 runs to 16 residues. Germline V gene lookup returns CDR1 LNHDA and CDR2 SQIVND (reference sequence). J gave up 9 bases and V 4 bases, and 12 bases lay outside the gene matches.

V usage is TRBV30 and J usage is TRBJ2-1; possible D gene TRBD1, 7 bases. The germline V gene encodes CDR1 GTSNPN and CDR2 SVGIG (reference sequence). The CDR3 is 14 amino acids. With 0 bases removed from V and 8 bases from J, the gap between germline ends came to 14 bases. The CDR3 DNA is TGTGCCTGGAGTGTAGGTCAGGGGGGATATGAGCAGTTCTTC. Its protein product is CAWSVGQGGYEQFF. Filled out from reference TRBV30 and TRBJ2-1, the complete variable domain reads SQTIHQWPATLVQPVGSPLSLECTVEGTSNPNLYWYRQAAGRGLQLLFYSVGIGQISSEVPQNLSASRPQDRQFILSSKKLLLSDSGFYLCAWSVGQGGYEQFFGPGTRLTVL.

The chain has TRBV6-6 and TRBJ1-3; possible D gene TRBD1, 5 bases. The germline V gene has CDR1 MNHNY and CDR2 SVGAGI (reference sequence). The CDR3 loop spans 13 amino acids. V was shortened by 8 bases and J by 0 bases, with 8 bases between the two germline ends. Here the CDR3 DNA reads TGTGCCAGCGAGGGACTCTCTGGAAACACCATATATTTT. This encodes CASEGLSGNTIYF.

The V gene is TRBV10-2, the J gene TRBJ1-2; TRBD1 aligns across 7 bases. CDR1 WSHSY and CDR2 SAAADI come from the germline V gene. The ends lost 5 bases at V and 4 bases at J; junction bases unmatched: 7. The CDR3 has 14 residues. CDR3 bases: TGCGCCAGCAGTACGGGGACAGCCAGCTATGGCTACACCTTC. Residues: CASSTGTASYGYTF.

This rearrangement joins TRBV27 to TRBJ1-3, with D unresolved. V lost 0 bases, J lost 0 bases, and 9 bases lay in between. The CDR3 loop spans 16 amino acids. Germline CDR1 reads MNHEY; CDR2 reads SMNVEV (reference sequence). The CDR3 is CASSLSRYNSGNTIYF. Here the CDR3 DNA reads TGTGCCAGCAGTTTATCCAGGTATAACTCTGGAAACACCATATATTTT.

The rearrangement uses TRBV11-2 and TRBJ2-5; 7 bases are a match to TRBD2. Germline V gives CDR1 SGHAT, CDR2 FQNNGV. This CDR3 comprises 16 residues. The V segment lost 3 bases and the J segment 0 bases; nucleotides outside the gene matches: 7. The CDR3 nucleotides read TGTGCCAGCAGCTTTCGTACGGGACTATACCAAGAGACCCAGTACTTC. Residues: CASSFRTGLYQETQYF.

The DNA of the CDR3 is TGTGCCATCAGTGGCGGGACAGGGGTTAGGGGCTACACCTTC. This sequence encodes CAISGGTGVRGYTF. The chain employs TRBV10-3 and TRBJ1-2, with 10 bases fitting TRBD1. The CDR3 covers 14 residues. Looked up from germline, CDR1 is ENHRY and CDR2 is SYGVKD. With 4 bases clipped from V and 8 bases from J, the junction kept 7 bases outside the gene matches.

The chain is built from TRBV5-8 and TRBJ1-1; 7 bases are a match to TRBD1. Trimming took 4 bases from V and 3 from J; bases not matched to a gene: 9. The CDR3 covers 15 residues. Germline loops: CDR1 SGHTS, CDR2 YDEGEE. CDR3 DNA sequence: TGTGCCAGCAGCAGTCCGGGACAGCGTTACACTGAAGCTTTCTTT. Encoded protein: CASSSPGQRYTEAFF.

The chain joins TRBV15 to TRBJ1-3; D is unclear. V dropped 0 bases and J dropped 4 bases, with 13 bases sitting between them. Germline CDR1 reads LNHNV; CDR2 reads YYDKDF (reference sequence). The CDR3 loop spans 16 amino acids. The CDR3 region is CATSRDPPPVGNTIYF. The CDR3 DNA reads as TGTGCCACCAGCAGAGATCCCCCCCCGGTCGGAAACACCATATATTTT. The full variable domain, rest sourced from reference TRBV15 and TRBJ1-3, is DAMVIQNPRYQVTQFGKPVTLSCSQTLNHNVMYWYQQKSSQAPKLLFHYYDKDFNNEADTPDNFQSRRPNTSFCFLDIRSPGLGDTAMYLCATSRDPPPVGNTIYFGEGSWLTVV.

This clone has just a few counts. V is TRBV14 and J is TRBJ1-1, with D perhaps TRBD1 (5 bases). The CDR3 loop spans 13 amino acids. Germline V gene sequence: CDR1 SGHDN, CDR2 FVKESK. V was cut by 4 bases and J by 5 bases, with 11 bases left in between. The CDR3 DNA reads TGTGCCAGCAGCCGGCAGGGATCAACTGAAGCTTTCTTT. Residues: CASSRQGSTEAFF.

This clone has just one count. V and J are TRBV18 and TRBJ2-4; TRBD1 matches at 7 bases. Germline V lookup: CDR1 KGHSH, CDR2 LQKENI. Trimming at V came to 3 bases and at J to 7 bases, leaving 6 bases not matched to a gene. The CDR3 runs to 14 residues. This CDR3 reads CASSPRTGGNIQYF. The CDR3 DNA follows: TGTGCCAGCTCACCGCGGACAGGTGGGAACATTCAGTACTTC.

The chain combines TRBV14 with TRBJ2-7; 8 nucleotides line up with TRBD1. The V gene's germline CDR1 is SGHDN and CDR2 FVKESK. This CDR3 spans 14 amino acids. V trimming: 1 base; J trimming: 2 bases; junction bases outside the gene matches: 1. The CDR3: CASSQGTGPYEQYF. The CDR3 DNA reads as TGTGCCAGCAGCCAAGGGACAGGGCCCTACGAGCAGTACTTC.

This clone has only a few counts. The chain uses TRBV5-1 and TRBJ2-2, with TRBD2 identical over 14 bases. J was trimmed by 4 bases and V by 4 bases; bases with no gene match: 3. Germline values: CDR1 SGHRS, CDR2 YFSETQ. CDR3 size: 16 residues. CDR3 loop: CASSPTSGRATGELFF. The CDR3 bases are TGCGCCAGCAGCCCGACTAGCGGGAGGGCCACCGGGGAGCTGTTTTTT.

The CDR3 region has the DNA TGTGCCAGCAGTTACGGGACAGGTAACTACGAGCAGTACTTC. This sequence encodes CASSYGTGNYEQYF. This chain uses TRBV6-5 with TRBJ2-5; 8 bases match TRBD1. With the DNA end fitting TRBJ2-7 better, the J assignment may be wrong. The CDR3 length is 14 residues. Germline CDR1 MNHEY, CDR2 SVGAGI.

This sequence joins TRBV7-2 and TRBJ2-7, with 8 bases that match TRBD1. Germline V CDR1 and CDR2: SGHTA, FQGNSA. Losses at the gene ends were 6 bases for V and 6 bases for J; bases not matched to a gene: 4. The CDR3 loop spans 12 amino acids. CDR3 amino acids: CASSTDRGEQYF. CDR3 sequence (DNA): TGTGCCAGCAGTACCGACAGGGGCGAGCAGTACTTC. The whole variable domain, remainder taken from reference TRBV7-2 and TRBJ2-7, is GAGVSQSPSNKVTEKGKDVELRCDPISGHTALYWYRQSLGQGLEFLIYFQGNSAPDKSGLPSDRFSAERTGGSVSTLTIQRTQQEDSAVYLCASSTDRGEQYFGPGTRLTVT.

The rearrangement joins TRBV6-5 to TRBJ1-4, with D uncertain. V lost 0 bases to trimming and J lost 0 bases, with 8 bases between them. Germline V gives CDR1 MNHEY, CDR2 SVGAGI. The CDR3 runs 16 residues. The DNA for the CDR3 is TGTGCCAGCAGTTACTCGGGCAGAACAACTAATGAAAAACTGTTTTTT. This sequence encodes CASSYSGRTTNEKLFF.

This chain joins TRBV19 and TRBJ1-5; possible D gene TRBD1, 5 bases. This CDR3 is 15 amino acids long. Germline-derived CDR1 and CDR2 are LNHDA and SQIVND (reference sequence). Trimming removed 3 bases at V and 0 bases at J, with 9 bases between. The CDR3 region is CASSMSGPSNQPQHF. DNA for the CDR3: TGTGCCAGTAGTATGTCAGGGCCTAGCAATCAGCCCCAGCATTTT.

The CDR3 spells CASKAGAATDTQYF. The CDR3 nucleotides read TGTGCCAGCAAAGCGGGAGCGGCCACAGATACGCAGTATTTT. The V call is TRBV11-3, the J call TRBJ2-3; 8 bases align to TRBD2. Unmatched junction bases numbered 5, after V lost 7 bases and J lost 2 bases. CDR3 length: 14 residues. Germline V gene lookup returns CDR1 SGHNT and CDR2 YENEEA. Combining the CDR3 with reference TRBV11-3 and TRBJ2-3 gives the whole variable domain EAGVVQSPRYKIIEKKQPVAFWCNPISGHNTLYWYLQNLGQGPELLIRYENEEAVDDSQLPKDRFSAERLKGVDSTLKIQPAELGDSAVYLCASKAGAATDTQYFGPGTRLTVL.

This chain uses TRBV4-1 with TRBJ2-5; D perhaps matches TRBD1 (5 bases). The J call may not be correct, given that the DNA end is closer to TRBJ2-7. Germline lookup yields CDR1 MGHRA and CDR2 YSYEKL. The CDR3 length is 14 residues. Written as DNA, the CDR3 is TGCGCCAGCAGCCAACAGGGAAAGAGCTACGAGCAGTACTTC. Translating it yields CASSQQGKSYEQYF.

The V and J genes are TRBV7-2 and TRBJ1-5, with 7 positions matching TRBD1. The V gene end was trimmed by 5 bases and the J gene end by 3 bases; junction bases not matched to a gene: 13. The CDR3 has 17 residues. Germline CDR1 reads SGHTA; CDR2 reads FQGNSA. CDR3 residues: CASSIRQGHISNQPQHF. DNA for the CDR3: TGTGCCAGCAGCATTAGACAGGGCCATATATCCAATCAGCCCCAGCATTTT.

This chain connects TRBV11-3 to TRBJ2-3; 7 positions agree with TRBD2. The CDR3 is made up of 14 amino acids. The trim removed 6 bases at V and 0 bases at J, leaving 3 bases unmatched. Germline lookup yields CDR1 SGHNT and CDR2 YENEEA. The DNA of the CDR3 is TGTGCCAGCAGGGCGGGGGTTAGCACAGATACGCAGTATTTT. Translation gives CASRAGVSTDTQYF. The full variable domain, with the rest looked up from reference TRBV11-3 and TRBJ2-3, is EAGVVQSPRYKIIEKKQPVAFWCNPISGHNTLYWYLQNLGQGPELLIRYENEEAVDDSQLPKDRFSAERLKGVDSTLKIQPAELGDSAVYLCASRAGVSTDTQYFGPGTRLTVL.

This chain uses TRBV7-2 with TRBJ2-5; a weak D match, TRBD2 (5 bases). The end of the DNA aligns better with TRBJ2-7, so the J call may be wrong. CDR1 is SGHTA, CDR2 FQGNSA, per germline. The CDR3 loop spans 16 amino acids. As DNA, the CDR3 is TGTGCCAGCAGCTTAGGTGCGGAGGTAAGCTCCTACGAGCAGTACTTC. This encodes CASSLGAEVSSYEQYF.

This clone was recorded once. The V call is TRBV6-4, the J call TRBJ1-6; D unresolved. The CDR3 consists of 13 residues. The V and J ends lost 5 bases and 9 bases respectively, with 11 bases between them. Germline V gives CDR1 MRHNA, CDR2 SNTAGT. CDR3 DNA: TGTGCCAGCAGTACAGACGAGGGTTCACCCCTCCACTTT. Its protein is CASSTDEGSPLHF.

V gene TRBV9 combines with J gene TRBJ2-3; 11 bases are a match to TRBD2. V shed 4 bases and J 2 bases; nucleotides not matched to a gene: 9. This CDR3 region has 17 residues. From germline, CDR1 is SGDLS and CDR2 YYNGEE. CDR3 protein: CASSMGLAEIFTDTQYF. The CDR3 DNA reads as TGTGCCAGCAGCATGGGACTAGCGGAGATCTTCACAGATACGCAGTATTTT.

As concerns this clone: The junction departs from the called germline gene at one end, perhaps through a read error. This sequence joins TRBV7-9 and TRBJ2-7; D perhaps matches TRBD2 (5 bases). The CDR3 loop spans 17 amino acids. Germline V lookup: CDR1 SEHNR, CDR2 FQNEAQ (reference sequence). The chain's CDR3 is CSSSYARVSNSPHEQYF. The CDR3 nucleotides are TGTTCCAGCAGCTACGCGAGGGTGTCCAACTCTCCCCACGAGCAGTACTTC.